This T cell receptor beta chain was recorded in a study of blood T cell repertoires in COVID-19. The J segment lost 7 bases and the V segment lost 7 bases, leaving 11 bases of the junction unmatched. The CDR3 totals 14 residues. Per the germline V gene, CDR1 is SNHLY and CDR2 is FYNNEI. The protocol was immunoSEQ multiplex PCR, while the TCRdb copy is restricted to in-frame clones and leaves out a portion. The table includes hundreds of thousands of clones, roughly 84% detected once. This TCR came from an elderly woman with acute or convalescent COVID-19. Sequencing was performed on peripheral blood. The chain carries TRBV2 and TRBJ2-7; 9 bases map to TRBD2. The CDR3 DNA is TGTGCCAGCAAGGTTAGCGGGAGCTTGGGGGAGCAGTACTTC. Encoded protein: CASKVSGSLGEQYF.